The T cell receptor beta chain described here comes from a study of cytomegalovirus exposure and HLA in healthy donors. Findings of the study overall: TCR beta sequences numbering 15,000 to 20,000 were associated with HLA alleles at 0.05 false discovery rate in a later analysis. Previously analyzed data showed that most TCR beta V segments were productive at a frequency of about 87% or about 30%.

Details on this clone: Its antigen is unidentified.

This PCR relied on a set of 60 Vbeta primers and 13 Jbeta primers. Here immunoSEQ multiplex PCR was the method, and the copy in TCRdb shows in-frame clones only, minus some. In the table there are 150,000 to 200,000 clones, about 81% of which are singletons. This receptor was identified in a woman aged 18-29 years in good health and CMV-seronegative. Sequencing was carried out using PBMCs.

The CDR3 sequence: CASSSELAGGSNEQFF. In DNA, the CDR3 is TGTGCCAGCAGCTCCGAACTAGCGGGAGGATCCAATGAGCAGTTCTTC. The rearrangement joins TRBV11-3 to TRBJ2-1; the match to TRBD2 covers 12 bases. The germline CDR1 and CDR2 sequences are SGHNT and YENEEA. J gave up 6 bases and V 4 bases, and 7 bases lay outside the gene matches. CDR3 length: 16 residues.